A single T cell receptor beta chain is shown here with its context. Its antigen is undetermined. This record comes from a study of T cell responses to AZD1222 COVID-19 vaccine. Study as a whole: Both about-4-week and about-12-week second-dose recipients were combined.

Findings of the study overall: Reportedly, nearly half the spike-specific TCRs target unmutated variant regions. A mostly white British donor set with more females was recruited, and clonal diversity was possibly underestimated. CD4 TCRs linked to vaccination spanned spike, dominating at 160-218 and 743-854.

Clones were read by immunoSEQ multiplex PCR, and TCRdb kept only the in-frame ones, dropping some. The sample holds 100,000 to 150,000 clones, about nine tenths seen once. CDR1 and CDR2 from the germline V gene are LNHDA and SQIVND (reference sequence). This CDR3 has 14 residues. The ends lost 4 bases at V and 3 bases at J; junction bases unmatched: 1. Specimen: peripheral blood, collected on day 0 of AZD1222 vaccination. The TCR sequence derives from an adult in good health. V is TRBV19 and J is TRBJ1-5; 9 nucleotides agree with TRBD1. The CDR3 region has the DNA TGTGCCAGTAGTAGGACAGGGGCCAATCAGCCCCAGCATTTT. It translates to CASSRTGANQPQHF.